This T cell receptor (beta chain) derives from a study of blood T cell repertoires in COVID-19. Using immunoSEQ multiplex PCR, the repertoire was profiled, and TCRdb retains in-frame clones only, with some absent. The data show 100,000 to 150,000 clones, about 86% seen once. The length of the CDR3 is 15 residues. Germline V gives CDR1 GTSNPN, CDR2 SVGIG (reference sequence). Germline trimming cut 3 bases from V and 7 bases from J; bases unmatched to any gene: 9. This receptor was obtained from a man in his forties or fifties with acute COVID-19. The sequenced sample was PBMCs or T cells enriched from blood (not recorded which). The chain carries TRBV30 and TRBJ1-5; 10 nucleotides agree with TRBD1. The CDR3 DNA follows: TGTGCCTGGAGGGGGGGGACAGGGGACGGACAGCCCCAGCATTTT. This gives the protein CAWRGGTGDGQPQHF.